This entry describes one T cell receptor (beta chain). This entry is derived from a study of blood T cell repertoires in COVID-19. V lost 0 bases to trimming and J lost 2 bases, with 12 bases between them. Looked up from germline, CDR1 is SGHNT and CDR2 is YYREEE (reference sequence). The CDR3 is 15 residues long. Sequencing used immunoSEQ multiplex PCR; TCRdb keeps in-frame clones, though not all of them. The table has 150,000 to 200,000 clones, around 80% seen once; the top ten hold about 13%. This rearrangement joins TRBV5-4 to TRBJ2-7, with TRBD1 as a possible D gene (7 bases). The receptor was isolated from a man in his fifties or sixties who had recovered from COVID-19. Sequenced material: peripheral blood. CDR3 sequence reads: CASSLERGTAYEQYF. CDR3 in DNA: TGTGCCAGCAGCTTGGAACGCGGGACAGCCTACGAGCAGTACTTC.